Given below is one T cell receptor (beta chain) in context. How the authors handled the data: Amplification from reference gene primers served as the basis for estimated nucleated cell counts. Only in-frame clones appear in the TCRdb table, and some are missing; sequencing was by immunoSEQ multiplex PCR. The V and J calls and clone size were taken over from that table, and D and trimming were inferred from the DNA. The sample comprises approximately 130,000 clones, around 88% of which are singletons, and 5.5% to 6% rests with the top ten. This sample is part of a study of blood T cell repertoires in COVID-19. On the study more broadly: The samples span acute and convalescent COVID-19 from the United States, Italy and Spain. Sources were T cells, B-cell-depleted T cells, or PBMCs; the material itself was cDNA or gDNA.

The germline V and J ends were trimmed by 6 bases and 3 bases, with 17 bases remaining between them. CDR1 is SGHTA and CDR2 is FQGTGA in the germline V gene. The CDR3 length is 16 residues. The J gene is TRBJ2-2, the V gene TRBV7-3; TRBD2 might be the D (6 bases). The sample consisted of peripheral blood. The clonotype was recovered from a man older than 75 with active or convalescent COVID-19. The CDR3 coding sequence is TGTGCCAGCAGTCACCCCCGCGGGGTCGACACCGGGGAGCTGTTTTTT. The encoded protein is CASSHPRGVDTGELFF.